This T cell receptor beta chain was profiled in a study of T cell responses to AZD1222 COVID-19 vaccine (dated by TCRdb to the early 2020s). Study-level background: A total of just over 230 trial participants underwent TCR sequencing, of whom approximately 200 had received two doses of AZD1222 and 26 had received two doses of the MenACWY control vaccine. Trial participants were enrolled by age into subgroups of 18-55, 56-69 and 70-plus years, and around 150, 28 and 57 TCR-sequenced participants, respectively, were included in these subgroups. General study outcomes and caveats: Participants were mostly white British, with more females than males. The authors suggested clonal diversity may have been underestimated. Conclusions about previously exposed vaccinees were limited because only a handful of AZD1222 recipients were SARS-CoV-2 seropositive at baseline. CD4 TCRs associated with the vaccine covered the entire spike protein, and the dominant responses were in regions 160-218 and 743-854. Because no day 14 peak-response samples were available, the repertoires could be characterized only after the peak T cell response. A significant rise in spike-specific TCR breadth and depth was observed after two AZD1222 doses relative to day 0 and relative to MenACWY recipients. The 56-69-year group was small, and its depth increase did not reach significance, likely because of low power. Nearly half of unique spike-specific TCRs reportedly recognized epitopes outside regions mutated in the B.1.351 and B.1.1.7 variants.

In the paper's terms, the time point label means: baseline before first vaccination. The treatment or condition label for this specimen denotes: meningococcal conjugate vaccine given as trial control. Samples from vaccinated people were obtained from the UK trials COV001 and COV002, which included a single-blind randomized controlled phase 2/3 trial of AZD1222 (ChAdOx1 nCoV-19) in healthy adults. Trial participant PBMC samples were collected at day 0 and day 28 after the second dose for TCRbeta chain sequencing. From the cysteine up to the phenylalanine, the CDR3 has a length of 14 residues. Only the CDR3 part of the read is kept: 42 bases, read in frame from the first base. Ends trimmed: V by 4 bases, J by 6 bases; bases unmatched to a gene: 5. CDR1 and CDR2 are drawn from the germline V gene (reference sequence): LNHDA, SQIVND. This clone was picked up one time. The antigen it binds to is not known. Base qualities are not at hand, and no much larger clone is one base apart.

The CDR3 regions of human TCRbeta chains were analyzed by immunosequencing. In the authors' own workflow: TCRs in the repertoires were matched against a reference library of SARS-CoV-2-specific TCRs that had been generated with the MIRA antigen-specificity platform. Breadth was defined as the fraction of unique TCRs that were SARS-CoV-2-associated, and depth was defined as the fraction of total T cells that were SARS-CoV-2-associated. Using the MIRA data, every spike-specific TCR was mapped to the spike region that the TCR reacted to and assigned to either a CD4 or a CD8 class. Log10-transformed breadth and depth values were compared by one-way ANOVA with Sidak's multiple comparisons tests. In its TCRdb copy, this immuneACCESS table keeps in-frame sequences only and misses some clones. Where compared with another copy, unresolved V genes explain less than half of these, and the others have no known cause. V, J and clone size reflect that table, while D and trimming were determined from the DNA. The sample contains about 100,000 clones, roughly 86% of them found a single time. The leading ten clones occupy over 4% of the sample.

The chain was built from TRBV19 and TRBJ2-2, with TRBD1 matching 7 junction bases. The sample in question was peripheral blood, obtained on day 0 of MenACWY control vaccination. The receptor's source is an adult in good health. The DNA sequence reads TGTGCCAGTAGTACCGACAGGGCTGCCGGGGAGCTGTTTTTT. It is translated as CASSTDRAAGELFF.